This T cell receptor (beta chain) was observed in a study of shared clonotypes between healthy human individuals (dated by TCRdb to 2018 to 2021). For context, the study as a whole: A few men and a couple of women, aged 18 to 49 years, made up the cohort. For each donor, CD4 naive and CD4 memory were each given three plates, CD8 naive was given two plates, and CD8 memory was given one plate. To estimate repertoire size and how much clonotype sharing occurs between individuals, the study deeply sequenced the blood TCR repertoires of several healthy adults. To increase sequencing depth and limit assay-specific biases, different laboratories used diverse techniques to prepare libraries and sequence TCR repertoires. Between about 0.9 and 10 billion PBMCs per donor were obtained by leukapheresis. Overall study outcomes, separate from this receptor: Higher generation probabilities were observed for clonotypes shared by all four sorted-subset donors than for non-shared clonotypes. Based on pairwise subsampling, the degree of clonotype sharing among donors was expected to be affected by sequencing depth. Because the study included a small number of donors, the genetic and exposure-history diversity represented was limited. Sampling was restricted to blood, and TCR repertoires in tissue are likely to differ from TCR repertoires in blood. Naive subsets generally had larger estimated clonotype richness than memory subsets did. Incomplete sequencing was indicated by rarefaction of sorted-subset datasets, despite the large sequencing depth. Across a handful of donors, about 5% of naive CD4, approximately 3.6% of naive CD8, under 2.5% of memory CD4, and 0.3% to 0.45% of memory CD8 clonotypes were shared.

The donors were healthy, HIV-negative adults who had no recently reported acute infections or vaccinations. Only Caucasian adults living in Nashville, Tennessee, USA were represented among the donors. CD4+ T cells were enriched by magnetic negative selection, after which naive cells were positively selected on CD45RA and the negative fraction was taken as the memory subset. Blood was collected by leukapheresis, and PBMCs were isolated by Ficoll-Histopaque density gradient centrifugation and then cryopreserved in liquid nitrogen vapor phase. Analytical flow cytometry was used to check the purity and quantity of every magnetically sorted T cell population. Each sorted fraction had its genomic DNA isolated and then quantified by UV absorbance on a Nanodrop 2000c. Using the deep immunoSEQ assay, TCR CDR3 regions were amplified from genomic DNA by multiplex PCR. For each cell subset, the extracted genomic DNA was distributed evenly across all wells of several immunoSEQ 96-well plates, and each plate served as one replicate. For sorted subsets, approximately 0.2 ug of genomic DNA, equivalent to some 30,000 T cell genomes, went into each replicate PCR. The purified libraries were quantified using a Qubit 3.0 fluorometer, sized with a Bioanalyzer 2100, and then quantified again using the KAPA Library Quantification kit. Every immunoSEQ 96-well plate was sequenced on a separate single-read 150-cycle Illumina NextSeq 550 flow cell. From the authors' description of their analysis: Because the immunoSEQ output held only junctional sequences and lacked quality scores, the filtering could not match the filtering applied to full-length reads. Sequences were annotated with PyIR, a Python wrapper for IgBLAST v1.9, using IMGT germline references to assign V/J genes and CDR3. Reads with weak V/J assignments (E-value above 1e-6), missing CDR3, stop codons, out-of-frame junctions, or ambiguous translated residues were removed. A V3J clonotype was defined by an identical inferred V gene, J gene, and CDR3 amino acid sequence. Percentage overlap between repertoires was computed as shared unique clonotypes divided by the size of the smaller repertoire. Richness of each repertoire was evaluated using RTK rarefaction, the Chao1 estimator, and Recon v2.1 estimates of unobserved clonotypes. Generation probabilities for all TCRbeta clonotypes obtained by the gDNA method from a few donors were computed using OLGA. TCRdb holds this immuneACCESS table with in-frame rearrangements only. Some clones are missing; in checked studies, unresolved V genes explain under half, and the rest has no known cause. V and J calls and clone size are those listed in that table; D and trimming were worked out from the DNA. Recorded for this sample are about 670,000 clones; about two thirds of them occurred a single time. The top ten clones comprise less than 2% of the sample.

This clone was seen only once. The antigen it binds to is not known. Base qualities are not at hand, and no much larger clone is one base apart. At the junction V is shortened by 7 bases and J by 3 bases; bases outside the gene matches: 3. Per the germline V gene, MGHDK is the CDR1 and SYGVNS is the CDR2. Measured from the cysteine to the phenylalanine, the CDR3 is 13 residues long. Only the CDR3 portion is preserved as DNA: 39 bases, with reading frame beginning at the first base. The rearranged chain carries TRBV25-1 and TRBJ1-1, and 9 junction bases match TRBD1. Sequenced material: memory CD4+ T cells sorted from blood. The cell subset or site tag for this specimen amounts to: CD45RA-negative fraction. The clonotype comes from a woman under 40 in good health. The CDR3 corresponds to CASKQGAYTEAFF. The DNA sequence is TGTGCCAGCAAACAGGGGGCTTACACTGAAGCTTTCTTT.